Listed here are 3 T cell receptor beta chains from one sample, sequenced in a study of cytomegalovirus exposure and HLA in healthy donors. This PCR relied on a set of 60 Vbeta primers and 13 Jbeta primers. Produced via immunoSEQ multiplex PCR; TCRdb's table is partial and in-frame only. The repertoire table contains about 130,000 clones. The sample consisted of PBMCs. The receptors stem from a woman aged 55-69 years in good health and CMV-seronegative.

The V gene is TRBV19, the J gene TRBJ2-1; D not certain. V lost 0 bases and J lost 7, with 10 bases in between. CDR1 and CDR2 from the germline V gene are LNHDA and SQIVND (reference sequence). There are 14 residues in the CDR3. As DNA, the CDR3 is TGTGCCAGTAGTATAGATCTCCGCAGGAATGAGCAGTTCTTC. It translates to CASSIDLRRNEQFF.

Written as DNA, the CDR3 is TGTGCCAGCAGAAGACAGTCTTCTAACTATGGCTACACCTTC. This sequence encodes CASRRQSSNYGYTF. This sequence joins TRBV28 and TRBJ1-2; possibly TRBD1 for D (5 bases). Trimming removed 6 bases at V and 0 bases at J, with 11 bases between. CDR3 length equals 14 residues. CDR1 and CDR2 from the germline V gene are MDHEN and SYDVKM.

The chain links TRBV6-1 to TRBJ1-5; D is uncertain. Germline-derived CDR1 and CDR2 are MNHNS and SASEGT. The length of the CDR3 is 14 residues. V was trimmed by 6 bases and J by 0 bases, leaving 9 bases between them. The CDR3 reads CASRADYSNQPQHF. The CDR3 DNA reads TGTGCCAGCAGGGCCGATTATAGCAATCAGCCCCAGCATTTT.